Following are 11 T cell receptor beta chains from one sample sequenced in a study of response to subunit inactivated influenza vaccine. MiXCR, run by TCRdb on the RT-PCR reads, gives a single entry per CDR3 protein. The sample lists 800,000 to 1,000,000 distinct CDR3 sequences, roughly 20% seen once, with about 9.4% in the top ten. This specimen was PBMCs from blood, taken 4 to 6 days after vaccination. The receptors derive from a man aged 50 or older who received an inactivated influenza vaccine.

The J gene is TRBJ2-1, the V gene TRBV4-2; D gene uncertain. The CDR3 has 17 amino acids. The V end was cut by 0 bases, the J end by 3 bases, with 15 bases between. CDR1 and CDR2 from the germline V gene are LGHNA and YNFKEQ. DNA of the CDR3: TGTGCCAGCAGCCAAGAGTTGGGCAGGATTGGCTACAATGAGCAGTTCTTC. Amino acids: CASSQELGRIGYNEQFF.

V gene TRBV2 combines with J gene TRBJ2-1; tentatively, D is TRBD2 (7 bases). The CDR3 contains 18 residues. Germline CDR1 reads SNHLY; CDR2 reads FYNNEI. V gave up 7 bases and J gave up 0 bases, with 22 bases separating them. CDR3 region: CASTRAWGGTSSYNEQFF. As DNA, the CDR3 is TGTGCCAGCACTCGCGCCTGGGGGGGCACGAGCTCCTACAATGAGCAGTTCTTC.

The chain recombines TRBV7-3 with TRBJ2-2; 7 positions agree with TRBD1. There are 14 residues in the CDR3. Germline-derived CDR1 and CDR2 are SGHTA and FQGTGA. The V segment lost 5 bases and the J segment 5 bases; nucleotides outside the gene matches: 5. CDR3 nucleotide sequence: TGTGCCAGCAGCCCGGACAGGAGGACCGGGGAGCTGTTTTTT. As protein: CASSPDRRTGELFF.

This clonotype was observed a handful of times. The chain links TRBV6-5 to TRBJ2-2, with D uncertain. Per germline, CDR1 MNHEY and CDR2 SVGAGI. The CDR3 length is 14 residues. Trimming removed 2 bases from V and 5 bases from J, with 9 bases in between. CDR3 amino acids: CASSYVVPTGELFF. For the CDR3, the DNA is TGTGCCAGCAGTTACGTAGTTCCGACCGGGGAGCTGTTTTTT.

This clonotype came up many times. This chain connects TRBV4-3 to TRBJ2-1, with TRBD1 identical over 9 bases. CDR3 length: 15 amino acids. V was pared by 5 bases and J by 3 bases, with 5 bases of the junction left unmatched. From germline, CDR1 is LGHNA and CDR2 YSLEER. The CDR3: CASSSGTGRYNEQFF. CDR3 DNA sequence: TGCGCCAGCAGCAGCGGGACAGGGCGCTACAATGAGCAGTTCTTC.

CDR3 nucleotide sequence: TGTGCCTTCAGTTTAAATGTGGCAGCATTAAGGATTGGTCAGCCCCAGCATTTT. Translation: CAFSLNVAALRIGQPQHF. The chain is built from TRBV12-3 or TRBV12-4 and TRBJ1-5; unclear D gene. V was trimmed by 11 bases and J by 6 bases, leaving 32 bases between them. The CDR3 has 18 amino acids.

This chain joins TRBV5-1 and TRBJ2-7; D is unresolved. V lost 0 bases and J lost 2, with 12 bases in between. CDR3 length: 15 amino acids. Germline V gene lookup returns CDR1 SGHRS and CDR2 YFSETQ. CDR3 amino acids: CASSLARWSPYEQYF. The CDR3 coding sequence is TGCGCCAGCAGCTTGGCCCGATGGTCCCCCTACGAGCAGTACTTC.

The chain has TRBV27 and TRBJ2-7; 10 bases match TRBD1. The CDR3 runs 15 residues. Germline V gives CDR1 MNHEY, CDR2 SMNVEV (reference sequence). The V gene end was trimmed by 5 bases and the J gene end by 1 base; junction bases not matched to a gene: 5. This CDR3 reads CASSGDRGFSYEQYF. DNA of the CDR3: TGTGCCAGCAGTGGGGACAGGGGATTTTCCTACGAGCAGTACTTC.

This clonotype has more than one count but fewer than ten. The chain carries TRBV12-3 or TRBV12-4 and TRBJ1-1; D gene unclear. Trimming shortened V by 0 bases and J by 3 bases, and 17 bases separated the two germline ends. CDR3 length: 17 amino acids. This chain's CDR3 is CASSLARVRAAYTEAFF. The CDR3 nucleotides are TGTGCCAGCAGTTTAGCGCGGGTGAGGGCGGCGTACACTGAAGCTTTCTTT.

J is TRBJ2-2 and V is TRBV7-9, with a possible D match to TRBD1 (6 bases). V shed 2 bases and J shed 1 base, with 11 bases lying between them. CDR3 size: 16 residues. Germline V lookup: CDR1 SEHNR, CDR2 FQNEAQ (reference sequence). The CDR3 coding sequence is TGTGCCAGCAGCTTAAACACAGGGTGGAACACCGGGGAGCTGTTTTTT. Its protein is CASSLNTGWNTGELFF.

This clonotype has a handful of counts. In nucleotides, the CDR3 is TGTGCCAGCAGTTATAACCCAGGGGGCCAACTACCTTCCTACAATGAGCAGTTCTTC. This encodes CASSYNPGGQLPSYNEQFF. The chain combines TRBV6-5 with TRBJ2-1, with 8 bases fitting TRBD1. Germline lookup yields CDR1 MNHEY and CDR2 SVGAGI. Losses at the gene ends were 3 bases for V and 1 base for J; bases not matched to a gene: 14. CDR3 length equals 19 residues.